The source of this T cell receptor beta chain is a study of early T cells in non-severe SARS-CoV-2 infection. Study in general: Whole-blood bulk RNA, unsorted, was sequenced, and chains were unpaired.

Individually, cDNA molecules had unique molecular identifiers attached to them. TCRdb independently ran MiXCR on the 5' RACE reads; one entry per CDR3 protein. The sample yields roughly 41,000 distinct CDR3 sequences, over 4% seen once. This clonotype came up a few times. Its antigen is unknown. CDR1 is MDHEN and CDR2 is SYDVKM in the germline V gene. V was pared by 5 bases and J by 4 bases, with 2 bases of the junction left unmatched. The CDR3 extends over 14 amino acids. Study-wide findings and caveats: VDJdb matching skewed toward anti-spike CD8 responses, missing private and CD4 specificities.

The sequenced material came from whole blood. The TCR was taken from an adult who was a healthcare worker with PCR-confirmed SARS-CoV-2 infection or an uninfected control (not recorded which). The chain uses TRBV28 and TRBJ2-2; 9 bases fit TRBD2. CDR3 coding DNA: TGTGCCAGCAGTCTGGGACTAGCCACCGGGGAGCTGTTTTTT. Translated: CASSLGLATGELFF.